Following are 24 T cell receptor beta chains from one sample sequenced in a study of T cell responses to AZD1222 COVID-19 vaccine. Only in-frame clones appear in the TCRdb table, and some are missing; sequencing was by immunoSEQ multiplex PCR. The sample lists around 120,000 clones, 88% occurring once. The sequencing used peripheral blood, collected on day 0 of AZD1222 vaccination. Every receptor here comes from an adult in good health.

The CDR3 nucleotides read TGTGCCTGGAGAATATCAGGGGGCTATGGCTACACCTTC. It codes for CAWRISGGYGYTF. The chain links TRBV30 to TRBJ1-2, with 7 bases identical to TRBD1. The ends lost 3 bases at V and 4 bases at J; junction bases unmatched: 5. The CDR3 extends over 13 amino acids. Germline loops: CDR1 GTSNPN, CDR2 SVGIG (reference sequence).

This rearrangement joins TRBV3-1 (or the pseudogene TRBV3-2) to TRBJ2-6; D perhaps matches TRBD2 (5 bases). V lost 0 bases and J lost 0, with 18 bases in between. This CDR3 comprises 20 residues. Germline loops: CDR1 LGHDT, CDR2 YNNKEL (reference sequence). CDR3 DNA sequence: TGTGCCAGCAGCCAAGAAACGGCGGGCTCATATAACTCTGGGGCCAACGTCCTGACTTTC. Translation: CASSQETAGSYNSGANVLTF.

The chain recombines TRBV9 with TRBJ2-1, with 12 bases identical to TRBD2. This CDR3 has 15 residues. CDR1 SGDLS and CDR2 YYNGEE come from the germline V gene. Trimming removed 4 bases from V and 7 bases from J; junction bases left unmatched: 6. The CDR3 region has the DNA TGTGCCAGCAGCCCTTCCGGGACTAGCGGGAATGAGCAGTTCTTC. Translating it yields CASSPSGTSGNEQFF.

In nucleotides, the CDR3 is TGTGCCAGCGGGGCAGGGGAAGAGACCCAGTACTTC. This sequence encodes CASGAGEETQYF. The chain joins TRBV12-3 or TRBV12-4 to TRBJ2-5; the D gene is possibly TRBD1 (6 bases). This CDR3 is 12 amino acids long. Trimming removed 8 bases at V and 3 bases at J, with 10 bases between.

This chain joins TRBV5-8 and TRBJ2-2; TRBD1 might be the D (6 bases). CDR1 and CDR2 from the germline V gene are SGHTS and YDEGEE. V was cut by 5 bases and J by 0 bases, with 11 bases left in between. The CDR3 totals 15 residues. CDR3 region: CASRLRGSNTGELFF. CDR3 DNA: TGTGCCAGCAGACTCAGGGGTTCGAACACCGGGGAGCTGTTTTTT.

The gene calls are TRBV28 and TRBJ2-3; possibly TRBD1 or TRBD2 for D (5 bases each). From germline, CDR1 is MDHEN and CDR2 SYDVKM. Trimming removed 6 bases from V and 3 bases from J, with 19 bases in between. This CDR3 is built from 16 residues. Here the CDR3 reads CASSSPGTFMTDTQYF. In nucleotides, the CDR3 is TGTGCCAGCAGCAGTCCCGGGACGTTTATGACAGATACGCAGTATTTT.

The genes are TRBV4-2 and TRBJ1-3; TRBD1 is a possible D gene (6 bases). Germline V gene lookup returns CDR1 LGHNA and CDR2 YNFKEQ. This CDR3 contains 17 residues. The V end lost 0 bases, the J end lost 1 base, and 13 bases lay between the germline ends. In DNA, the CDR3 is TGTGCCAGCAGCCAAGATGGAGGGGGAGGGTCTGGAAACACCATATATTTT. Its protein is CASSQDGGGGSGNTIYF.

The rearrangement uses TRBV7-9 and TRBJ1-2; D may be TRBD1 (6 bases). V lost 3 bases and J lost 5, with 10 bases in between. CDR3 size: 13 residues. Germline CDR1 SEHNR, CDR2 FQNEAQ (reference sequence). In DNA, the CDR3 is TGTGCCAGCAGCTTGGACAGAGATTATGGCTACACCTTC. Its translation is CASSLDRDYGYTF.

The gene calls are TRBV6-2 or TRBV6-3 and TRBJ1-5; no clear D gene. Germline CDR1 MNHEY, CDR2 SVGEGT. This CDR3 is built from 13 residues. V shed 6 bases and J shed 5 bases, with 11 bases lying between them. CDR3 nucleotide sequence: TGTGCCAGCAGCACAAATGCGGATCAGCCCCAGCATTTT. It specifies CASSTNADQPQHF.

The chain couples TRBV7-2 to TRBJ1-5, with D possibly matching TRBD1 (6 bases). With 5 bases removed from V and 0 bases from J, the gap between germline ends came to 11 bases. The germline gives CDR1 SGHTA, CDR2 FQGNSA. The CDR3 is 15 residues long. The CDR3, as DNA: TGTGCCAGCAGCCCTAGGACAGATAGCAATCAGCCCCAGCATTTT. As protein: CASSPRTDSNQPQHF.

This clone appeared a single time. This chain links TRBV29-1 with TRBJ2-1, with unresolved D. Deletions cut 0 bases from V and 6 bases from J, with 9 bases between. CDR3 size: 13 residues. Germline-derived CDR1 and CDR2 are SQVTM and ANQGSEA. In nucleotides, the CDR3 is TGCAGCGTTGAAGAAGTAAATTCCAATGAGCAGTTCTTC. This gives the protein CSVEEVNSNEQFF.

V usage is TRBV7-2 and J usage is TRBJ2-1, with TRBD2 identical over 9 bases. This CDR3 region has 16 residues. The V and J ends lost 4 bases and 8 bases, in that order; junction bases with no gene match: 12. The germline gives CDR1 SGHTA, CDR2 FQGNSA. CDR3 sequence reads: CASSSLGAGGPDEQFF. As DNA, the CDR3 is TGTGCCAGCAGCTCGCTAGGCGCGGGAGGGCCTGATGAGCAGTTCTTC.

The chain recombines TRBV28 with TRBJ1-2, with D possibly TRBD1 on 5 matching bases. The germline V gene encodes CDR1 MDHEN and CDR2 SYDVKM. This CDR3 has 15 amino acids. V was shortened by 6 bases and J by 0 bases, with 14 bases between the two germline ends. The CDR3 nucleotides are TGTGCCAGCAGAGGGGAGTCCTCCTCTAACTATGGCTACACCTTC. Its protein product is CASRGESSSNYGYTF.

The CDR3 DNA reads as TGTGCCTGGGGCAGGGGCTCTGGAAACACCATATATTTT. Its protein product is CAWGRGSGNTIYF. The chain uses TRBV30 and TRBJ1-3; tentative D call: TRBD1 (6 bases). Germline CDR1 and CDR2: GTSNPN and SVGIG (reference sequence). There are 13 residues in the CDR3. V dropped 5 bases and J dropped 0 bases, with 8 bases sitting between them. Full variable domain (remainder filled in from reference TRBV30 and TRBJ1-3): SQTIHQWPATLVQPVGSPLSLECTVEGTSNPNLYWYRQAAGRGLQLLFYSVGIGQISSEVPQNLSASRPQDRQFILSSKKLLLSDSGFYLCAWGRGSGNTIYFGEGSWLTVV.

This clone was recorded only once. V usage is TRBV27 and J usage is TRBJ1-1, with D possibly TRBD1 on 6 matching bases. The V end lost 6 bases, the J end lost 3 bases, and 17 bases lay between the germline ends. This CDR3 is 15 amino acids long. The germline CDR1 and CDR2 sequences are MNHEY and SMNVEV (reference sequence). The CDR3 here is CASRIRQVTDTEAFF. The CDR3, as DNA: TGTGCCAGCAGAATTAGACAGGTAACGGACACTGAAGCTTTCTTT.

CDR3 protein: CASSVGGQANTGELFF. Written as DNA, the CDR3 is TGTGCCAGCAGCGTCGGGGGCCAAGCGAACACCGGGGAGCTGTTTTTT. The chain uses TRBV9 and TRBJ2-2, with D tentatively TRBD1 or TRBD2 (6 bases each). CDR1 SGDLS and CDR2 YYNGEE come from the germline V gene. The CDR3 is made up of 16 amino acids. V was cut by 2 bases and J by 0 bases, with 11 bases left in between.

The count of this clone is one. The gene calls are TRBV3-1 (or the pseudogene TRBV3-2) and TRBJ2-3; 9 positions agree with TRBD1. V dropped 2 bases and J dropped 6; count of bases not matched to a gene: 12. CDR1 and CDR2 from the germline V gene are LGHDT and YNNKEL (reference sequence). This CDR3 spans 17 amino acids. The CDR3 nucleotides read TGTGCCAGCAGCCAACAAGTGCTAAGGACAGGGGTCGATACGCAGTATTTT. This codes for CASSQQVLRTGVDTQYF.

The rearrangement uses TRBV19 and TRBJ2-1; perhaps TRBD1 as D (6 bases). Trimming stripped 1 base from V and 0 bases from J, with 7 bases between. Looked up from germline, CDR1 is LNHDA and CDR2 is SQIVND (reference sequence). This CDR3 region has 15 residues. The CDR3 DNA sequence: TGTGCCAGTAGTATAGTGGGGGCCTCCTACAATGAGCAGTTCTTC. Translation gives CASSIVGASYNEQFF.

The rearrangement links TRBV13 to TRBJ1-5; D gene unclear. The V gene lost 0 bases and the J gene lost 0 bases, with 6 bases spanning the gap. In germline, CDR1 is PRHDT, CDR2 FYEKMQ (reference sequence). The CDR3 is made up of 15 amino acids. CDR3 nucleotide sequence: TGTGCCAGCAGCTTAGGGAAGCATAGCAATCAGCCCCAGCATTTT. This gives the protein CASSLGKHSNQPQHF.

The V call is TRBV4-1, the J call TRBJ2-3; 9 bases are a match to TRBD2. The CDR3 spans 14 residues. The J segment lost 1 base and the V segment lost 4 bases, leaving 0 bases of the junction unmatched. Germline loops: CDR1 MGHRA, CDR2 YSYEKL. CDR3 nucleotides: TGCGCCAGCAGCCGACTAGCGGGCACAGATACGCAGTATTTT. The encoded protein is CASSRLAGTDTQYF.

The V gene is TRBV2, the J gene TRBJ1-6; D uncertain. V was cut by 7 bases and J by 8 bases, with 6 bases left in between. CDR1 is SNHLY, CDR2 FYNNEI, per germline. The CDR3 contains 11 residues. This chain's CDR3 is CASKDDSPLHF. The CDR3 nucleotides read TGTGCCAGCAAGGATGATTCACCCCTCCACTTT.

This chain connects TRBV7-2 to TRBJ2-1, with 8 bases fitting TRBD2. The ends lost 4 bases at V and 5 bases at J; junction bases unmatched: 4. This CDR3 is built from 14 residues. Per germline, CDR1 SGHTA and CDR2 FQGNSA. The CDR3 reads CASSYTSGDNEQFF. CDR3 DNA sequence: TGTGCCAGCAGCTACACTAGCGGAGACAATGAGCAGTTCTTC.

CDR3 residues: CASSVATSRTETQYF. In DNA, the CDR3 is TGTGCCAGCAGCGTAGCTACATCGCGAACAGAGACCCAGTACTTC. This chain uses TRBV9 with TRBJ2-5; D call uncertain. V lost 0 bases to trimming and J lost 4 bases, with 13 bases between them. CDR1 SGDLS and CDR2 YYNGEE come from the germline V gene. The CDR3 is made up of 15 amino acids.

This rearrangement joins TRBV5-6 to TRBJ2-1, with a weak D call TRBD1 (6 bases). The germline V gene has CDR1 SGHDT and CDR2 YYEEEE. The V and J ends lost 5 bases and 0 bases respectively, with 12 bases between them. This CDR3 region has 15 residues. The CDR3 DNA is TGTGCCAGCAGGTTTACAGGGAGCTCCTACAATGAGCAGTTCTTC. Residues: CASRFTGSSYNEQFF.